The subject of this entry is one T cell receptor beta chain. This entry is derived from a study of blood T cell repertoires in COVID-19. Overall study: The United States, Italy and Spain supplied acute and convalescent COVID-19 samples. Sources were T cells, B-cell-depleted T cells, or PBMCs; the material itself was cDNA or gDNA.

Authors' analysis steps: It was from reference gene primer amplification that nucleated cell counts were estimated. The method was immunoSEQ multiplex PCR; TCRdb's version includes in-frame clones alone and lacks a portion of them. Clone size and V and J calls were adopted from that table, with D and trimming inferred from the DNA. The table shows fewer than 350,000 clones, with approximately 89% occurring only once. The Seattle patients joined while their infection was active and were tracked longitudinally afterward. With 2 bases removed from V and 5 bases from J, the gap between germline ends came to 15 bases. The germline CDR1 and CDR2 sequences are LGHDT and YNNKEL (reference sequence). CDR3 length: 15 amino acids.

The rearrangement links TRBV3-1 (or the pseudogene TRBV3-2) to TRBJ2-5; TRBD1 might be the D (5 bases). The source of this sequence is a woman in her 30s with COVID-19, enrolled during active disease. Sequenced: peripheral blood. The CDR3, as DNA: TGTGCCAGCAGCCAAATCCCTCCCCCAGGGGAGACCCAGTACTTC. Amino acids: CASSQIPPPGETQYF.